The next 6 T cell receptor beta chains were all read from a single sample in a study of T cell responses to AZD1222 COVID-19 vaccine (TCRdb year 2021). The sample's time point, from its label and the paper: baseline before first vaccination. Receptors were amplified or captured by the immunoSEQ multiplex PCR assay. As stored in TCRdb, this immuneACCESS dataset retains in-frame rearrangements with V and J assigned. A fraction of the clones does not appear; measured against another copy, unresolved V genes explain less than half of the discrepancy, and the remainder lacks a known reason. The sample table records about 100,000 clones; around nine tenths of these occur just once. The leading ten clones occupy about 3% of the sample. The sequences come from peripheral blood, collected on day 0 of AZD1222 vaccination. The receptors come from an adult in good health.

J is TRBJ2-7 and V is TRBV4-3; D not certain. The germline gives CDR1 LGHNA, CDR2 YSLEER. The germline V and J ends were trimmed by 0 bases and 3 bases, with 9 bases remaining between them. The length of the CDR3 is 14 residues. The CDR3 loop is CASSQEGWGYEQYF. The DNA of the CDR3 is TGCGCCAGCAGCCAAGAAGGTTGGGGCTACGAGCAGTACTTC.

V gene TRBV5-6 combines with J gene TRBJ2-5; D is ambiguous. The V gene's germline CDR1 is SGHDT and CDR2 YYEEEE. The CDR3 sequence is 14 residues long. Trimming stripped 6 bases from V and 7 bases from J, with 19 bases between. The CDR3, as DNA: TGTGCCAGCAAACTTGGTGGGATCCTGGGGACCCAGTACTTC. Its translation: CASKLGGILGTQYF.

The V call is TRBV10-3, the J call TRBJ1-1; tentatively, D is TRBD1 (5 bases). From germline, CDR1 is ENHRY and CDR2 SYGVKD. Trimming shortened V by 8 bases and J by 4 bases, and 14 bases separated the two germline ends. The CDR3 consists of 13 residues. The CDR3 DNA reads TGTGCCATCTCGGGACGCTGGGCCACTGAAGCTTTCTTT. It encodes CAISGRWATEAFF.

The sample holds one count of this clone. This sequence joins TRBV7-3 and TRBJ2-2; D might be TRBD1 (5 bases). The germline CDR1 and CDR2 sequences are SGHTA and FQGTGA. Trimming cost V 5 bases and J 7 bases, with 14 bases left between them. The CDR3 consists of 14 residues. CDR3 DNA: TGTGCCAGCAGCAGGTCAGGGAAGGTCGGGGAGCTGTTTTTT. It is translated as CASSRSGKVGELFF.

The chain combines TRBV11-3 with TRBJ1-1; TRBD1 matches 7 bases. The CDR3 is 13 amino acids. The J segment lost 4 bases and the V segment lost 4 bases, leaving 3 bases of the junction unmatched. Looked up from germline, CDR1 is SGHNT and CDR2 is YENEEA. This chain's CDR3 is CASSSYRGTEAFF. Written as DNA, the CDR3 is TGTGCCAGCAGCTCATACAGGGGCACTGAAGCTTTCTTT.

This clone appeared once. This sequence joins TRBV11-3 and TRBJ2-2; D possibly corresponds to TRBD1 (7 bases). V lost 5 bases and J 7 bases, leaving 11 bases between the germline ends. This CDR3 contains 13 residues. Per the germline V gene, CDR1 is SGHNT and CDR2 is YENEEA. The CDR3 nucleotides are TGTGCCAGCAGCCCAGGGGGGAGCGGGGAGCTGTTTTTT. As protein: CASSPGGSGELFF.